This T cell receptor beta chain is from a study of early stage breast cancer tumors. Whole-study findings and limits: Tumors had roughly 2.5-fold higher T cell density than normal breast. Blood repertoires resembled normal breast more than tumor. Enriched TCRB sequences shared across patients were mostly commonly generated sequences.

Germline V gene data show CDR1 as SQVTM and CDR2 as ANQGSEA. The trim removed 4 bases at V and 1 base at J, leaving 6 bases unmatched. The CDR3 is made up of 15 amino acids. The method was immunoSEQ multiplex PCR; TCRdb's version includes in-frame clones alone and lacks a portion of them. The table includes almost 55,000 clones, about nine tenths detected once. In the case of this clone: As yet, its antigen is unknown.

The clonotype originates from a person between 70 and 80 years old with breast cancer. This chain links TRBV29-1 with TRBJ2-5; the match to TRBD2 covers 10 bases. Sequencing was performed on blood. The CDR3 sequence: CSVGSRTSGQETQYF. The DNA of the CDR3 is TGCAGCGTTGGCTCCCGGACTAGCGGCCAAGAGACCCAGTACTTC. Full variable domain (outside the CDR3, taken from reference TRBV29-1 and TRBJ2-5): SAVISQKPSRDICQRGTSLTIQCQVDSQVTMMFWYRQQPGQSLTLIATANQGSEATYESGFVIDKFPISRPNLTFSTLTVSNMSPEDSSIYLCSVGSRTSGQETQYFGPGTRLLVL.